The next 14 T cell receptor beta chains were all read from a single sample in a study of cytomegalovirus exposure and HLA in healthy donors. PCR employed 60 Vbeta and 13 Jbeta primers. Here immunoSEQ multiplex PCR was the method, and the copy in TCRdb shows in-frame clones only, minus some. The data show about 95,000 clones, 55% to 75% seen once. Material: PBMCs. The receptors here all came from a woman in her 50s in good health and CMV-seropositive.

CDR3 nucleotide sequence: TGTGCCAGCAGCTTAGACGGACAGGGAGGTCAGCCCCAGCATTTT. Protein: CASSLDGQGGQPQHF. This sequence joins TRBV11-1 and TRBJ1-5; 8 bases are a match to TRBD1. Trimming took 1 base from V and 6 from J; bases not matched to a gene: 5. CDR1 and CDR2 (germline): SGHAT, FQDESV (reference sequence). The CDR3 covers 15 residues.

This clone was observed a handful of times. This chain links TRBV5-1 with TRBJ2-2; 8 positions match TRBD2. CDR1 and CDR2 from the germline V gene are SGHRS and YFSETQ. The CDR3 has 16 residues. V was pared by 4 bases and J by 6 bases, with 11 bases of the junction left unmatched. In DNA, the CDR3 is TGCGCCAGCAGCCATGGGGGGACTAGGGGTTCCGGGGAGCTGTTTTTT. As protein: CASSHGGTRGSGELFF. The full variable domain, with the rest looked up from reference TRBV5-1 and TRBJ2-2, is KAGVTQTPRYLIKTRGQQVTLSCSPISGHRSVSWYQQTPGQGLQFLFEYFSETQRNKGNFPGRFSGRQFSNSRSEMNVSTLELGDSALYLCASSHGGTRGSGELFFGEGSRLTVL.

Only a few counts were recorded for this clone. V and J are TRBV19 and TRBJ2-5, with 10 bases identical to TRBD2. The CDR3 has 16 amino acids. Germline V gives CDR1 LNHDA, CDR2 SQIVND (reference sequence). V gave up 4 bases and J gave up 5 bases; unmatched junction bases: 10. The chain's CDR3 is CASSTLKAGGDETQYF. In nucleotides, the CDR3 is TGTGCCAGTAGTACCCTAAAAGCGGGAGGGGATGAGACCCAGTACTTC.

The rearrangement joins TRBV5-4 to TRBJ2-7; 10 nucleotides line up with TRBD2. The CDR3 sequence is 14 residues long. CDR1 and CDR2 (germline): SGHNT, YYREEE (reference sequence). With 7 bases clipped from V and 5 bases from J, the junction kept 9 bases outside the gene matches. The CDR3: CASRPGTSENEQYF. The CDR3 DNA reads as TGTGCCAGCCGTCCCGGGACTAGCGAGAACGAGCAGTACTTC.

The V and J genes are TRBV2 and TRBJ1-4; D might be TRBD1 (5 bases). The CDR3 loop spans 14 amino acids. The germline V gene has CDR1 SNHLY and CDR2 FYNNEI. Between the trimmed V and J ends, which lost 7 bases and 7 bases, there was a span of 16 bases. The CDR3 protein is CASIRDTNFEKLFF. For the CDR3, the DNA is TGTGCCAGCATCAGGGATACTAACTTTGAAAAACTGTTTTTT.

This clone has more than one count but fewer than ten. The identical CDR3 is also encoded by other nucleotide sequences in the sample. The V gene is TRBV30, the J gene TRBJ2-7; 9 bases align to TRBD2. This CDR3 contains 14 residues. Per the germline V gene, CDR1 is GTSNPN and CDR2 is SVGIG (reference sequence). V was clipped by 0 bases and J by 2 bases; unmatched bases: 2. CDR3 region: CAWSVAGGPYEQYF. CDR3 sequence (DNA): TGTGCCTGGAGTGTAGCGGGAGGCCCCTACGAGCAGTACTTC.

This clone was picked up a small number of times. This sequence joins TRBV11-3 and TRBJ2-7, with 7 bases lining up with TRBD1. The length of the CDR3 is 13 residues. The V and J ends lost 4 bases and 7 bases, in that order; junction bases with no gene match: 7. Germline lookup yields CDR1 SGHNT and CDR2 YENEEA. The CDR3 is CASSYDRVGEQYF. CDR3 in DNA: TGTGCCAGCAGCTACGACAGGGTCGGAGAGCAGTACTTC.

The chain uses TRBV5-4 and TRBJ2-2, with 7 positions matching TRBD1. Trimming cost V 1 base and J 6 bases; bases outside gene matches: 3. CDR3 length: 14 residues. Per the germline V gene, CDR1 is SGHNT and CDR2 is YYREEE (reference sequence). CDR3 DNA sequence: TGTGCCAGCAGCTTGTCTGGACAGGCCGGGGAGCTGTTTTTT. This translates into CASSLSGQAGELFF.

This clone was counted between two and nine times. At one of its ends the junction is not consistent with the germline gene, which may arise from a read error. CDR3 DNA: TGTGCCACCAGCAGAGAAGACGGCACAGACACGCAGTATTTT. It specifies CATSREDGTDTQYF. J is TRBJ2-3 and V is TRBV15; D not resolved. CDR1 is LNHNV, CDR2 YYDKDF, per germline (reference sequence). The CDR3 length is 14 residues.

This clone has a handful of counts. The chain has TRBV5-1 and TRBJ1-2; 9 bases line up with TRBD1. Trimming cost V 4 bases and J 6 bases; bases outside gene matches: 4. CDR1 and CDR2 from the germline V gene are SGHRS and YFSETQ. The CDR3 is 13 residues long. The CDR3 DNA reads as TGCGCCAGCAGCCAGGACAGGGGCGATGGCTACACCTTC. Translated: CASSQDRGDGYTF.

J is TRBJ1-1 and V is TRBV7-2, with D perhaps TRBD1 (6 bases). V shed 3 bases and J shed 1 base, with 9 bases lying between them. Germline V CDR1 and CDR2: SGHTA, FQGNSA. CDR3 length: 14 amino acids. This CDR3 reads CASSFSTGNTEAFF. CDR3 in DNA: TGTGCCAGCAGCTTTTCGACAGGGAACACTGAAGCTTTCTTT.

The genes are TRBV2 and TRBJ2-7; D is undetermined. V was shortened by 4 bases and J by 3 bases, with 7 bases between the two germline ends. CDR1 and CDR2 (germline): SNHLY, FYNNEI. CDR3 size: 12 residues. The CDR3: CASSAHHYEQYF. The CDR3 DNA follows: TGTGCCAGCAGTGCACACCACTACGAGCAGTACTTC.

This clone was counted between two and nine times. This chain joins TRBV27 and TRBJ2-2; D perhaps matches TRBD2 (6 bases). V was pared by 7 bases and J by 3 bases, with 18 bases between. Germline V lookup: CDR1 MNHEY, CDR2 SMNVEV (reference sequence). CDR3 length: 16 residues. CDR3 nucleotide sequence: TGTGCCAGCAAAGAAAGGGTTAGCGGACACACCGGGGAGCTGTTTTTT. This sequence encodes CASKERVSGHTGELFF.

CDR3 coding DNA: TGCGCCAGCAGCCAGCAGGGACTAGCGGGAGAGACCCAGTACTTC. It translates to CASSQQGLAGETQYF. This chain joins TRBV4-3 and TRBJ2-5; 12 bases are shared with TRBD2. V shed 3 bases and J 4 bases; nucleotides not matched to a gene: 3. The germline CDR1 and CDR2 sequences are LGHNA and YSLEER. The CDR3 extends over 15 amino acids.